This TCR beta chain is drawn from a study of vaccination and CD4 T cells after COVID-19. Whole-study context: Convalescents were six males and four females, two of them Hispanic. Stimulation of the cells used overlapping spike peptide pools from SARS-CoV-2 and from the common cold coronaviruses HCoV-NL63, HCoV-OC43 and HCoV-229E. Post-diagnosis, post-COVID samples were collected after a median approximately 92 days, ranging 35 to 161. The study, taken as a whole, reports: Looking at convalescent patients, a median approximately 86% of reactive clones were present only post-vaccination.

The CDR3 totals 15 residues. Germline lookup yields CDR1 SSHAT and CDR2 FNYEAQ (reference sequence). Trimming stripped 5 bases from V and 0 bases from J, with 12 bases between. Treatment denoted: roughly 10-day PBMC culture with coronavirus spike peptide pools or control peptides (ViraFEST assay). Comments on this clonotype: Its target is unknown.

The study sequenced cultured CD4+ T cell DNA using the Oncomine TCR Beta short-read assay. TCRdb reprocessed the PCR reads via MiXCR and lists one record per CDR3 protein. The sample contains 15,000 to 20,000 distinct CDR3 sequences, about half of which appear only once. The genes are TRBV7-7 and TRBJ2-3, with D possibly being TRBD2 (5 bases). The sequenced sample was CD4+ T cells from blood, cultured in vitro, obtained before SARS-CoV-2 vaccination. The sequence derives from a human donor who had recovered from COVID-19. The CDR3 bases are TGTGCCAGCAGCCCAACAGCGGCTAGCACAGATACGCAGTATTTT. This encodes CASSPTAASTDTQYF.